The clone carrying this TCR beta chain was detected a few times. Antigen: not known. The record originates from a study of early T cells in non-severe SARS-CoV-2 infection. TCRdb itself ran the 5' RACE reads through MiXCR, one entry per CDR3 protein. The repertoire holds roughly 88,000 distinct CDR3 sequences, with approximately 14% as singletons. Study results and caveats: Anti-spike CD8 responses were favored in VDJdb matching, and private and CD4 specificities were missed.

The CDR3 is 19 residues long. Germline CDR1 SNHLY, CDR2 FYNNEI. The J segment lost 1 base and the V segment lost 5 bases, leaving 18 bases of the junction unmatched. The rearrangement uses TRBV2 and TRBJ1-2; 8 nucleotides line up with TRBD1. The receptor's source is an adult who was a healthcare worker with PCR-confirmed SARS-CoV-2 infection or an uninfected control (not recorded which). Material for sequencing was whole blood. CDR3 in DNA: TGTGCCAGCAGTTACCCAGCAGGGGGCCTCCTAAGCTATAACTATGGCTACACCTTC. It codes for CASSYPAGGLLSYNYGYTF.